These 24 T cell receptor beta chains came from one sample sequenced in a study of T cells in Graves' hyperthyroidism and ophthalmopathy. Using RNA transcripts as the source, TCR beta CDR3 regions were amplified. TCR CDR3 underwent first-round RT-PCR with the HTBI primer set. TCRdb redid the calling of the multiplex PCR reads with MiXCR, one entry per CDR3 protein. In the table there are 250,000 to 300,000 distinct CDR3 sequences, roughly 19% of which are singletons. The specimen sequenced was blood. The origin of the receptors is a man aged 50-60 years with Graves' ophthalmopathy.

This clonotype was recorded many times. The V gene is TRBV6-2 or TRBV6-3, the J gene TRBJ2-1; TRBD2 matches 11 bases. V shed 2 bases and J 5 bases; nucleotides not matched to a gene: 14. The CDR3 is made up of 19 amino acids. The germline V gene encodes CDR1 MNHEY and CDR2 SVGEGT. The CDR3 DNA reads TGTGCCAGCAGTTACCGCAGGGGGGCTGGGACTAGCGGTCACAATGAGCAGTTCTTC. It specifies CASSYRRGAGTSGHNEQFF.

Ten or more counts support this clonotype. This chain connects TRBV12-3 or TRBV12-4 to TRBJ2-2; D perhaps matches TRBD2 (5 bases). CDR3 length equals 14 residues. Deletions cut 2 bases from V and 5 bases from J, with 9 bases between. Here the CDR3 DNA reads TGTGCCAGCAGTTTAATGCGGAGGACCGGGGAGCTGTTTTTT. Its protein product is CASSLMRRTGELFF.

This clonotype showed up many times. The rearrangement links TRBV18 to TRBJ1-4; unclear D gene. Germline-derived CDR1 and CDR2 are KGHSH and LQKENI. The CDR3 loop spans 14 amino acids. V dropped 0 bases and J dropped 8 bases, with 10 bases sitting between them. The CDR3 DNA reads TGTGCCAGCTCACCACCGCCGGTTGGAGAAAAACTGTTTTTT. It codes for CASSPPPVGEKLFF.

This clonotype was seen many times. The V gene is TRBV7-9, the J gene TRBJ2-1; 7 nucleotides match TRBD1. The trim removed 4 bases at V and 0 bases at J, leaving 9 bases unmatched. Germline-derived CDR1 and CDR2 are SEHNR and FQNEAQ (reference sequence). The CDR3 runs to 17 residues. The CDR3 DNA follows: TGTGCCAGCAGCTCGACAGGGTTGGGGGACTCCTACAATGAGCAGTTCTTC. It is translated as CASSSTGLGDSYNEQFF.

This clonotype occurred a few times. The chain is built from TRBV5-5 and TRBJ2-5; 8 nucleotides agree with TRBD1. CDR3 length: 15 residues. V shed 1 base, J shed 1 base, and the junction held 3 bases outside the gene matches. Germline lookup yields CDR1 SGHKS and CDR2 YYEKEE (reference sequence). The CDR3 reads CASSLNQGAQETQYF. CDR3 coding DNA: TGTGCCAGCAGCTTGAATCAGGGGGCCCAAGAGACCCAGTACTTC.

The V gene is TRBV28, the J gene TRBJ2-2; D possibly corresponds to TRBD2 (6 bases). Germline lookup yields CDR1 MDHEN and CDR2 SYDVKM. The CDR3 is 13 amino acids. The V gene lost 6 bases and the J gene lost 5 bases, with 10 bases spanning the gap. CDR3 DNA: TGTGCCAGCAGCAGAGGAGGGACCGGGGAGCTGTTTTTT. It yields the protein CASSRGGTGELFF.

This clonotype was observed many times. This rearrangement joins TRBV27 to TRBJ2-5; 7 positions match TRBD1. V dropped 6 bases and J dropped 3; count of bases not matched to a gene: 13. CDR1 MNHEY and CDR2 SMNVEV come from the germline V gene (reference sequence). This CDR3 contains 16 residues. CDR3 DNA: TGTGCCAGCAGCCCTAGGGTCGGGACAGCTAAAGAGACCCAGTACTTC. This codes for CASSPRVGTAKETQYF.

V and J are TRBV10-2 and TRBJ2-5; weak D call: TRBD2 (8 bases). V lost 2 bases to trimming and J lost 2 bases, with 15 bases between them. CDR1 is WSHSY, CDR2 SAAADI, per germline. The CDR3 runs 16 residues. CDR3 nucleotide sequence: TGCGCCAGCAGTGAGGAGGGGGCTAGCGGGCAAGAGACCCAGTACTTC. Translated: CASSEEGASGQETQYF.

The table lists this clonotype with a few counts. The chain combines TRBV2 with TRBJ1-4; no clear D. The CDR3 extends over 11 amino acids. Trimming pared 4 bases from V and 15 bases from J, leaving 12 bases between. The germline gives CDR1 SNHLY, CDR2 FYNNEI. CDR3: CASSVAGSVFF. CDR3 DNA: TGTGCCAGCAGTGTTGCGGGGTCTGTGTTTTTT.

This clonotype has ten or more counts. The CDR3 spells CASSLPGEETQYF. CDR3 sequence (DNA): TGTGCCAGCAGCTTGCCGGGAGAAGAGACCCAGTACTTC. The chain carries TRBV13 and TRBJ2-5; possibly TRBD2 for D (6 bases). The germline V gene encodes CDR1 PRHDT and CDR2 FYEKMQ (reference sequence). With 3 bases removed from V and 3 bases from J, the gap between germline ends came to 8 bases. The CDR3 totals 13 residues.

Ten or more counts support this clonotype. The chain couples TRBV20-1 to TRBJ2-7, with D unclear. CDR1 and CDR2 from the germline V gene are DFQATT and SNEGSKA (reference sequence). This CDR3 has 13 residues. Trimming took off 1 base at V and 3 bases at J, with 10 bases between the two ends. The CDR3 DNA is TGCAGTGCTAGAGGGAATAACTACTACGAGCAGTACTTC. This translates into CSARGNNYYEQYF.

This rearrangement joins TRBV4-1 to TRBJ2-1; weak D call: TRBD2 (5 bases). V gave up 3 bases and J gave up 0 bases, with 18 bases separating them. The CDR3 is 18 residues long. CDR1 and CDR2 from the germline V gene are MGHRA and YSYEKL. The CDR3 DNA follows: TGCGCCAGCAGCCACCTAGGAGGCGTTGTGAGCTCCTACAATGAGCAGTTCTTC. Protein: CASSHLGGVVSSYNEQFF.

A few counts support this clonotype. V and J are TRBV6-1 and TRBJ2-3; no reliable D call. Trimming removed 4 bases from V and 6 bases from J, with 11 bases in between. CDR1 MNHNS and CDR2 SASEGT come from the germline V gene. The CDR3 extends over 13 amino acids. The CDR3 DNA follows: TGTGCCAGCAGTGTCCGGGTTACGGATACGCAGTATTTT. Amino acids: CASSVRVTDTQYF.

The V and J genes are TRBV7-3 and TRBJ1-2, with 8 bases matching TRBD1. J was trimmed by 8 bases and V by 5 bases; bases with no gene match: 7. This CDR3 contains 13 residues. From germline, CDR1 is SGHTA and CDR2 FQGTGA. The CDR3 region has the DNA TGTGCCAGCAGCCCGACAGGGGTCAGAGGCTACACCTTC. Translated, it gives CASSPTGVRGYTF.

This clonotype was picked up a small number of times. The chain couples TRBV7-2 to TRBJ2-3, with 10 bases lining up with TRBD2. CDR1 SGHTA and CDR2 FQGNSA come from the germline V gene. The J segment lost 3 bases and the V segment lost 5 bases, leaving 5 bases of the junction unmatched. The CDR3 is 15 residues long. The DNA for the CDR3 is TGTGCCAGCAGCGCTAGCGGGAGCGGGACAGATACGCAGTATTTT. Translation gives CASSASGSGTDTQYF.

This chain connects TRBV7-2 to TRBJ2-1, with no clear D. Germline CDR1 SGHTA, CDR2 FQGNSA. Trimming took off 0 bases at V and 3 bases at J, with 9 bases between the two ends. The CDR3 is made up of 15 amino acids. In DNA, the CDR3 is TGTGCCAGCAGCTTAGCGAACCACGACTACAATGAGCAGTTCTTC. Protein product: CASSLANHDYNEQFF. The variable domain in full, with the rest retrieved from reference TRBV7-2 and TRBJ2-1, is GAGVSQSPSNKVTEKGKDVELRCDPISGHTALYWYRQSLGQGLEFLIYFQGNSAPDKSGLPSDRFSAERTGGSVSTLTIQRTQQEDSAVYLCASSLANHDYNEQFFGPGTRLTVL.

This clonotype was observed many times. The rearrangement joins TRBV12-3 or TRBV12-4 to TRBJ2-1; 7 bases are shared with TRBD2. The V segment lost 6 bases and the J segment 6 bases; nucleotides outside the gene matches: 14. CDR3 length: 16 amino acids. The DNA for the CDR3 is TGTGCCAGCAGAGAAACGGGAGGAGGGTCCGTCAATGAGCAGTTCTTC. Amino acid sequence: CASRETGGGSVNEQFF.

The table lists this clonotype with a few counts. The chain uses TRBV20-1 and TRBJ2-2; 8 bases align to TRBD1. The CDR3 contains 14 residues. Germline V lookup: CDR1 DFQATT, CDR2 SNEGSKA (reference sequence). V shed 6 bases, J shed 2 bases, and the junction held 5 bases outside the gene matches. The CDR3 DNA follows: TGCAGTGCACTGGACAGGGAAAACACCGGGGAGCTGTTTTTT. Its protein product is CSALDRENTGELFF.

V is TRBV6-5 and J is TRBJ2-5, with 7 bases aligning to TRBD2. The trim removed 0 bases at V and 2 bases at J, leaving 9 bases unmatched. From germline, CDR1 is MNHEY and CDR2 SVGAGI. This CDR3 comprises 17 residues. CDR3 amino acids: CASSYSSAPGLQETQYF. CDR3 bases: TGTGCCAGCAGTTACTCGTCGGCCCCGGGACTACAAGAGACCCAGTACTTC.

The table lists this clonotype with a few counts. The rearrangement uses TRBV3-1 and TRBJ1-6, with D possibly matching TRBD1 (6 bases). The CDR3 is 15 amino acids. Germline lookup yields CDR1 LGHDT and CDR2 YNNKEL (reference sequence). Trimming took 5 bases from V and 4 from J, leaving 12 bases between them. The DNA of the CDR3 is TGTGCCAGCAGCTCACGGACAGTTTATAATTCACCCCTCCACTTT. Translating it yields CASSSRTVYNSPLHF.

This clonotype was found a few times. The chain carries TRBV6-2 or TRBV6-3 and TRBJ1-1; possibly TRBD1 for D (6 bases). Between the trimmed V and J ends, which lost 5 bases and 1 base, there was a span of 14 bases. The CDR3 contains 15 residues. Germline lookup yields CDR1 MNHEY and CDR2 SVGEGT. The CDR3 region is CASSAPQGRNTEAFF. CDR3 coding DNA: TGTGCCAGCAGTGCACCACAGGGCCGGAACACTGAAGCTTTCTTT.

This clonotype has only a few counts. The CDR3 sequence: CASSQGRYQETQYF. CDR3 coding DNA: TGTGCCAGCAGTCAAGGACGGTACCAAGAGACCCAGTACTTC. The rearrangement joins TRBV28 to TRBJ2-5; D ambiguous. Germline V gene data show CDR1 as MDHEN and CDR2 as SYDVKM. V gave up 5 bases and J gave up 0 bases, with 10 bases separating them. The CDR3 extends over 14 amino acids.

The chain uses TRBV29-1 and TRBJ2-7, with 9 bases aligning to TRBD2. V shed 2 bases and J 4 bases; nucleotides not matched to a gene: 6. Germline V gene data show CDR1 as SQVTM and CDR2 as ANQGSEA. The length of the CDR3 is 14 residues. The CDR3 region has the DNA TGCAGCGTTGAACGGCTAGCGGGACCATACGAGCAGTACTTC. This gives the protein CSVERLAGPYEQYF.

V usage is TRBV20-1 and J usage is TRBJ2-1, with D possibly being TRBD2 (6 bases). V was shortened by 0 bases and J by 7 bases, with 19 bases between the two germline ends. In germline, CDR1 is DFQATT, CDR2 SNEGSKA (reference sequence). This CDR3 is 16 amino acids long. The CDR3: CSARDPSGSPENEQFF. DNA of the CDR3: TGCAGTGCTAGAGATCCTTCCGGGAGCCCGGAGAATGAGCAGTTCTTC.